These 6 T cell receptor beta chains were all obtained from the same sample, sequenced in a study of naive and memory T cell subsets. Ligated cDNA underwent four rounds of PCR with nested alpha and beta constant region primers and SP2. TCRdb re-called the 5' RACE reads with MiXCR, one entry per CDR3 protein. The repertoire consists of around 30,000 distinct CDR3 sequences, with 16% occurring once and the leading ten covering 2.6%. An oligonucleotide containing a UMI was ligated to the 3' end of TCR cDNA. All receptors come from a female donor in good health.

This clonotype has just a few counts. The CDR3 DNA follows: TGTGCCAGCAGCTTAGAACAGGGGAACTCACCCCTCCACTTT. Protein: CASSLEQGNSPLHF. The chain is built from TRBV7-9 and TRBJ1-6, with 7 bases aligning to TRBD1. Germline CDR1 reads SEHNR; CDR2 reads FQNEAQ (reference sequence). CDR3 length equals 14 residues. With 1 base clipped from V and 10 bases from J, the junction kept 4 bases outside the gene matches. The full variable domain, in which reference TRBV7-9 and TRBJ1-6 provide the parts outside the CDR3, is DTGVSQNPRHKITKRGQNVTFRCDPISEHNRLYWYRQTLGQGPEFLTYFQNEAQLEKSRLLSDRFSAERPKGSFSTLEIQRTEQGDSAMYLCASSLEQGNSPLHFGNGTRLTVT.

This clonotype has ten or more counts. Here the CDR3 DNA reads TGCAGTGCTAGAGATCAGATAGGGGGCACCATCAATCAGCCCCAGCATTTT. Amino acid sequence: CSARDQIGGTINQPQHF. V is TRBV20-1 and J is TRBJ1-5; 7 nucleotides align to TRBD1. The CDR3 has 17 amino acids. Per germline, CDR1 DFQATT and CDR2 SNEGSKA (reference sequence). The J segment lost 3 bases and the V segment lost 0 bases, leaving 11 bases of the junction unmatched.

This clonotype was recorded many times. The CDR3 is CASSFSGGQGYTF. CDR3 nucleotide sequence: TGTGCCAGCAGTTTTTCGGGGGGACAGGGCTACACCTTC. This chain uses TRBV12-3 or TRBV12-4 with TRBJ1-2; 7 nucleotides match TRBD1. V shed 3 bases, J shed 8 bases, and the junction held 6 bases outside the gene matches. The length of the CDR3 is 13 residues.

At least ten counts were recorded for this clonotype. CDR3 region: CSVEWGNEQFF. The CDR3 nucleotides read TGCAGCGTTGAATGGGGGAATGAGCAGTTCTTC. This chain links TRBV29-1 with TRBJ2-1, with D possibly being TRBD1 or TRBD2 (5 bases each). The CDR3 length is 11 residues. From germline, CDR1 is SQVTM and CDR2 ANQGSEA. V was clipped by 2 bases and J by 7 bases, with 6 bases between them.

This clonotype was counted many times. The chain is built from TRBV20-1 and TRBJ1-2; 7 bases fit TRBD1. This CDR3 has 13 amino acids. Germline trimming cut 3 bases from V and 3 bases from J; bases unmatched to any gene: 4. Germline lookup yields CDR1 DFQATT and CDR2 SNEGSKA (reference sequence). The CDR3 region is CSARRQGYYGYTF. CDR3 nucleotides: TGCAGTGCTAGGAGACAGGGCTACTATGGCTACACCTTC.

CDR3 sequence reads: CASSPRLGETQYF. The CDR3 DNA reads TGTGCCAGCAGCCCTCGTTTGGGCGAGACCCAGTACTTC. The chain employs TRBV7-2 and TRBJ2-5; D is uncertain. The CDR3 has 13 residues. V was clipped by 5 bases and J by 5 bases, with 12 bases between them. Germline V lookup: CDR1 SGHTA, CDR2 FQGNSA.